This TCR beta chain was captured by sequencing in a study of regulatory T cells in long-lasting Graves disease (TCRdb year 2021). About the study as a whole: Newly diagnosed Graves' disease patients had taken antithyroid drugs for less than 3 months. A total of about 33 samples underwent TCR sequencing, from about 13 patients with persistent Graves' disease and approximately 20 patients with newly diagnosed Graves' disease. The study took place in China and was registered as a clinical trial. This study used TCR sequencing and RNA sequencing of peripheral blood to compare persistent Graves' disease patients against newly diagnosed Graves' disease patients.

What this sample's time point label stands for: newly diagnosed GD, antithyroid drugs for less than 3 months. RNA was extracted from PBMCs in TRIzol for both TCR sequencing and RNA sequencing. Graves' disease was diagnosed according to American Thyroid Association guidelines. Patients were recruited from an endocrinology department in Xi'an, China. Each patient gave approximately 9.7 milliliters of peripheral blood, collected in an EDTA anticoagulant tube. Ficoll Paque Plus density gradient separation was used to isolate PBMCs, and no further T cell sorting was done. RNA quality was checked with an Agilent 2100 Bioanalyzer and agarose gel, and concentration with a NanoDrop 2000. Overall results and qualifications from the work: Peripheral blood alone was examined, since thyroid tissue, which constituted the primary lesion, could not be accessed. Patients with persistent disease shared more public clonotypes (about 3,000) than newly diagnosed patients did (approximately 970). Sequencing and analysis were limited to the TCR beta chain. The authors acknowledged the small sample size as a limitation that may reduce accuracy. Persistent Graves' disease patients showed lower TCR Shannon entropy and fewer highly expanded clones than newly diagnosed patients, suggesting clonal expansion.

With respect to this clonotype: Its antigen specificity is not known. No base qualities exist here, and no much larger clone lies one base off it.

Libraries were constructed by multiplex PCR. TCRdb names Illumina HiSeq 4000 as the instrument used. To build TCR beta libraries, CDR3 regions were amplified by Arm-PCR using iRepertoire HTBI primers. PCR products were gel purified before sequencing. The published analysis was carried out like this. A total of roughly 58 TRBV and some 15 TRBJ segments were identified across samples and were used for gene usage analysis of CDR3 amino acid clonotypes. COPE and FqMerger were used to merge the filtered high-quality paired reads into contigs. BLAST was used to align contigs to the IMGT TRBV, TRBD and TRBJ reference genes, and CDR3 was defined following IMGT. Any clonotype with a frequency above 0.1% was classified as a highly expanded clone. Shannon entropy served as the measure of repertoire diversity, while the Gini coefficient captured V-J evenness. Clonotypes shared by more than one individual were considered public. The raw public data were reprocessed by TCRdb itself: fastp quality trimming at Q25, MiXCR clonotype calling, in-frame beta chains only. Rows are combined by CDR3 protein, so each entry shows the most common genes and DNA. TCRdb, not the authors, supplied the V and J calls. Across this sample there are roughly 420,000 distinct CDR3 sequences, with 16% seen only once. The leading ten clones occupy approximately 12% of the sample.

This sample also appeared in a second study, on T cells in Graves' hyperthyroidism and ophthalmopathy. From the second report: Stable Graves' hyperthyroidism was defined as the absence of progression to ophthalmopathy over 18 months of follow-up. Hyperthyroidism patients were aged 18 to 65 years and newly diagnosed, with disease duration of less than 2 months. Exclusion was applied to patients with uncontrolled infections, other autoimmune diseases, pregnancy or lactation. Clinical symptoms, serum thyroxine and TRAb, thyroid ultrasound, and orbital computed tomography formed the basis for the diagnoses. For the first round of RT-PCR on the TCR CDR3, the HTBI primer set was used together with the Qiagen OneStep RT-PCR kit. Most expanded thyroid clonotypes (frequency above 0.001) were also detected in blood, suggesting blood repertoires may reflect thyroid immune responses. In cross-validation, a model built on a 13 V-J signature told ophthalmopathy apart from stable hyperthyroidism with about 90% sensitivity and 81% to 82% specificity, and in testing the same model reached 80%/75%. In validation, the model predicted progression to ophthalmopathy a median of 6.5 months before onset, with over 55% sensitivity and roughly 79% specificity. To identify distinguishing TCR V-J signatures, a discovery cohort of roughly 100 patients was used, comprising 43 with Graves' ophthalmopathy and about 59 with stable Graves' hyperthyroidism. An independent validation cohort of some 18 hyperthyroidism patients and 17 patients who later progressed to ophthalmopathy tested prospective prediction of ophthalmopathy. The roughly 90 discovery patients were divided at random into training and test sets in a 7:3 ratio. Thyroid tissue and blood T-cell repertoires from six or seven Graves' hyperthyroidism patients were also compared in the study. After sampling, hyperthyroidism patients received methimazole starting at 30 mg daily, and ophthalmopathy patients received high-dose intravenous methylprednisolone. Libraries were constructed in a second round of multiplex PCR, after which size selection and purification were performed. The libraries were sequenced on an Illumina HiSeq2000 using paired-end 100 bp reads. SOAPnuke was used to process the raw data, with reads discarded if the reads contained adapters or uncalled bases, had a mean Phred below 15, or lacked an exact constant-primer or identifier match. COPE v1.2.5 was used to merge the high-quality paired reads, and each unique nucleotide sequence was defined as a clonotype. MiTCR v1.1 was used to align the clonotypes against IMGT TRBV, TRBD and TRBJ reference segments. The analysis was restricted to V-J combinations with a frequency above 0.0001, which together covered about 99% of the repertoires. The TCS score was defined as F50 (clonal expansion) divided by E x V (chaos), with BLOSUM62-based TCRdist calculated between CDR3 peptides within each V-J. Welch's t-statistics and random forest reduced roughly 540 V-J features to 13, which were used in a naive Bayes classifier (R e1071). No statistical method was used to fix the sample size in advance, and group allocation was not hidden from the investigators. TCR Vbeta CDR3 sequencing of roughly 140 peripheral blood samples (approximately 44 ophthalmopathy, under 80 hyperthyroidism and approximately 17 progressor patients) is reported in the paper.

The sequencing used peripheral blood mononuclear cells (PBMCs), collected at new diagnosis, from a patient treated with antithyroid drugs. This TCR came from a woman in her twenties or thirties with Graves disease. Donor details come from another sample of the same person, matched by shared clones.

The nucleotide sequence reads TGTGCCACCCCGGGTCAGAAAAACATTCAGTACTTC. It translates as CATPGQKNIQYF. The sequence joins TRBV24-1 to TRBJ2-4; the D gene assignment is ambiguous. Reading from cysteine to phenylalanine, the CDR3 counts 12 amino acids. The retained sequence is limited to the CDR3, 36 bases, with the frame set at the first base. Sequences KGHDR (CDR1) and SFDVKD (CDR2) are obtained from the germline V gene. V loses 9 bases of germline sequence and J loses 4 bases, and the interval between the two ends is 9 bases.